This TCR beta chain was recovered during a study of beta chain features in type 1 diabetes. Study-level findings and limits: Researchers report that Type 1 diabetes patients had moderately but significantly shorter TCRB CDR3s across all four CD4+ subsets.

The germline gives CDR1 MRHNA, CDR2 SNTAGT. The CDR3 loop spans 14 amino acids. The ends were cut back, 6 bases at V and 5 bases at J, with 16 bases in the middle. With respect to this clone: Its specificity is unknown.

The study reverse transcribed the entire isolated RNA, so it sequenced expressed TCRB transcripts. The data were produced by immunoSEQ multiplex PCR, yet TCRdb's version contains in-frame clones alone and is incomplete. The sample lists roughly 150,000 clones, roughly 8% occurring once. Every participating donor gave one draw, a heparinised blood sample averaging about 100 mL. Sorted cells reached over 95% purity in every population. This chain joins TRBV6-4 and TRBJ1-1, with no clear D. Sample: central memory CD4+ T cells from blood. The TCR was taken from a woman aged 40 to 50 with type 1 diabetes. The CDR3 DNA sequence: TGTGCCAGCAGCCCCGAGGGCCGAGGTACTGAAGCTTTCTTT. It codes for CASSPEGRGTEAFF.